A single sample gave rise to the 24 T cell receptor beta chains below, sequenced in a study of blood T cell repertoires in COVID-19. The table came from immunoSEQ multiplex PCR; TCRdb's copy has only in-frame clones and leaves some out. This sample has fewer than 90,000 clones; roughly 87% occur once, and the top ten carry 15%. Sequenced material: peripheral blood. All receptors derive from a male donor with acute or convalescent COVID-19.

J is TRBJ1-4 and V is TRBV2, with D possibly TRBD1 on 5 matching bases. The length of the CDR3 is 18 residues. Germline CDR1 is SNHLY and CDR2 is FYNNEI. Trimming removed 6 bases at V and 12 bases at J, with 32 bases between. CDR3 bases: TGTGCCAGCAGGGGTGACCACGGTGAGCCGGGACTCAAAGGGCAACTGTTTTTT. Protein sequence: CASRGDHGEPGLKGQLFF.

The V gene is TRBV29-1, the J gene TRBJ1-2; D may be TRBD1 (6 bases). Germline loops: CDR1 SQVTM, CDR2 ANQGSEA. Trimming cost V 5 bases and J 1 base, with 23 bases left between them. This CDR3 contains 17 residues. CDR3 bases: TGCAGCGTTCGACGCCGGGACACCGTTGTCGATAACTATGGCTACACCTTC. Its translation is CSVRRRDTVVDNYGYTF.

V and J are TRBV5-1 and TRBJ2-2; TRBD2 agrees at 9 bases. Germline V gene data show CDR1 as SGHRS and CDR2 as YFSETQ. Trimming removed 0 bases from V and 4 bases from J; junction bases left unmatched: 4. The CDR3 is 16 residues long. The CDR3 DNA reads TGCGCCAGCAGCTTGGGCGGGGGGGCGAGCACCGGGGAGCTGTTTTTT. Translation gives CASSLGGGASTGELFF.

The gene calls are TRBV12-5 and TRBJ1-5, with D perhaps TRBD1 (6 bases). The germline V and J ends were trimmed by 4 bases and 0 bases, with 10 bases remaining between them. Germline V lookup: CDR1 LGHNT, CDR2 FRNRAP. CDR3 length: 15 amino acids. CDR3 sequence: CASGWDTPSNQPQHF. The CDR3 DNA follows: TGTGCTAGTGGTTGGGACACCCCTAGCAATCAGCCCCAGCATTTT.

CDR3 sequence: CAISVGSSNQPQHF. The DNA for the CDR3 is TGTGCCATCAGTGTTGGCTCCAGCAATCAGCCCCAGCATTTT. The gene calls are TRBV10-3 and TRBJ1-5; no clear D. This CDR3 spans 14 amino acids. V was pared by 4 bases and J by 1 base, with 8 bases between. CDR1 ENHRY and CDR2 SYGVKD come from the germline V gene.

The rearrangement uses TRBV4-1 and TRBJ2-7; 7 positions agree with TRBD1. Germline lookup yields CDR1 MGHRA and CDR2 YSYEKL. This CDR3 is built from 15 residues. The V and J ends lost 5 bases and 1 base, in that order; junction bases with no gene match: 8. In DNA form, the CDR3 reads TGCGCCAGCAGCTGGGGGACAGCTATTTCCTACGAGCAGTACTTC. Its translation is CASSWGTAISYEQYF.

The DNA of the CDR3 is TGTGCCAGCAGCGCCACAGGGGTGTTAAATCAGCCCCAGCATTTT. Its translation: CASSATGVLNQPQHF. J is TRBJ1-5 and V is TRBV9; 7 positions match TRBD1. The germline V gene has CDR1 SGDLS and CDR2 YYNGEE. The CDR3 is 15 amino acids. The V segment lost 3 bases and the J segment 4 bases; nucleotides outside the gene matches: 7.

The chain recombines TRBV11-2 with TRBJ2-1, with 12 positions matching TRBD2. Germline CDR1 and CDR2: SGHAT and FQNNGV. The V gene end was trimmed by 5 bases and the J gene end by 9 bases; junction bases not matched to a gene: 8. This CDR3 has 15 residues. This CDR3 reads CASSPTSGGKSEQFF. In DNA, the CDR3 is TGTGCCAGCAGCCCCACTAGCGGGGGGAAAAGTGAGCAGTTCTTC.

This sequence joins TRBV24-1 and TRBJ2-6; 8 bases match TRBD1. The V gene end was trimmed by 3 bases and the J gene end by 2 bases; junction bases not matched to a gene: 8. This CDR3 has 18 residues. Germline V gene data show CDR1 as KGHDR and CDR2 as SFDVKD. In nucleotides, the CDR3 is TGTGCCACCAGTGATCGCGGCAGGGGGCGAACTGGGGCCAACGTCCTGACTTTC. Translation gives CATSDRGRGRTGANVLTF.

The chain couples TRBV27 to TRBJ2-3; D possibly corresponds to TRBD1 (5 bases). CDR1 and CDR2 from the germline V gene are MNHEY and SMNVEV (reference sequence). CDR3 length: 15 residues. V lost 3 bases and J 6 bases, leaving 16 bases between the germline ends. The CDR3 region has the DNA TGTGCCAGCAGTTTGGTCAGGGCCGATGGGGATACGCAGTATTTT. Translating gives CASSLVRADGDTQYF.

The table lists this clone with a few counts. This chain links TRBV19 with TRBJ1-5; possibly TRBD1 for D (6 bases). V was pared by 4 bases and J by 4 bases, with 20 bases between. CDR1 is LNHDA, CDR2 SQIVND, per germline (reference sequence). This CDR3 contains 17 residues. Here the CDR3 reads CASSKGPRGARNQPQHF. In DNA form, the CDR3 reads TGTGCCAGTAGTAAGGGTCCCCGGGGGGCGAGGAATCAGCCCCAGCATTTT.

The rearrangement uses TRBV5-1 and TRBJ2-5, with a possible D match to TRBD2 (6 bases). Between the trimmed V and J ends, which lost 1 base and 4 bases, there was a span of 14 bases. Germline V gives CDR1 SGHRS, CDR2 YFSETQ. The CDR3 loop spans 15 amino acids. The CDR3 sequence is CASSLIAAKGETQYF. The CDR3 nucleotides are TGCGCCAGCAGCTTGATAGCGGCAAAGGGAGAGACCCAGTACTTC.

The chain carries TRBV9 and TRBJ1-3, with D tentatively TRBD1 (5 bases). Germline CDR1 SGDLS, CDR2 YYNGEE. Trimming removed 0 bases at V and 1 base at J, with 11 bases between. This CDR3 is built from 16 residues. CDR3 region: CASSVELAGSGNTIYF. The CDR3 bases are TGTGCCAGCAGCGTAGAGCTGGCAGGGTCTGGAAACACCATATATTTT.

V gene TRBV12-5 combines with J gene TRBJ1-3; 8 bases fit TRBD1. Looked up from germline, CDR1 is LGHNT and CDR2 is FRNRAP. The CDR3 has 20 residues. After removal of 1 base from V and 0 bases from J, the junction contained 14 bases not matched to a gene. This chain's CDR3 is CASGLDVGTGALGSGNTIYF. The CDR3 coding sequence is TGTGCTAGTGGTTTGGACGTCGGGACAGGCGCGCTAGGCTCTGGAAACACCATATATTTT.

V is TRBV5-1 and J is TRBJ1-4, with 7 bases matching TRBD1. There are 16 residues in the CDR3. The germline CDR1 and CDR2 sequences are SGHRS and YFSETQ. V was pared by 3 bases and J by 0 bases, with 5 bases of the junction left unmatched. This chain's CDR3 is CASSSGTAATNEKLFF. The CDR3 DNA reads TGCGCCAGCAGCTCCGGGACAGCTGCAACTAATGAAAAACTGTTTTTT.

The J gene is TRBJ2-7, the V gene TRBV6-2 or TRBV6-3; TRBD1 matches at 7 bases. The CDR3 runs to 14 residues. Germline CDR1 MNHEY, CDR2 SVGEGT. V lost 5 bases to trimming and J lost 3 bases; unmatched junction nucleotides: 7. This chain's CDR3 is CASSTWDRNYEQYF. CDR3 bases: TGTGCCAGCAGTACCTGGGACAGAAACTACGAGCAGTACTTC.

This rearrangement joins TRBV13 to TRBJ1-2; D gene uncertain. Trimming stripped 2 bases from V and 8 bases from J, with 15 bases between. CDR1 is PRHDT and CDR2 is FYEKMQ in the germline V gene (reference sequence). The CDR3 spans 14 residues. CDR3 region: CASSLREGAGGYTF. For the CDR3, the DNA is TGTGCCAGCAGCTTAAGAGAAGGAGCGGGCGGCTACACCTTC.

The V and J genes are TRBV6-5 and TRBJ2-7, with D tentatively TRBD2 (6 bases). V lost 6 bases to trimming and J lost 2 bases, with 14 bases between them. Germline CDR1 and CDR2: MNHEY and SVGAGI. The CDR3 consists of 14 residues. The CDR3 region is CASSWSGWPYEQYF. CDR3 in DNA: TGTGCCAGCAGCTGGAGCGGGTGGCCCTACGAGCAGTACTTC.

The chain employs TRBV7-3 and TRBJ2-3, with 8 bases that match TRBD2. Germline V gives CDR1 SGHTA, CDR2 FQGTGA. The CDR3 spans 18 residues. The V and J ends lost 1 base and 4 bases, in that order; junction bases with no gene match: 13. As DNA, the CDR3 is TGTGCCAGCAGCTTAATTGGGCCCTCGAGCGGGGGAGCAGATACGCAGTATTTT. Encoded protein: CASSLIGPSSGGADTQYF.

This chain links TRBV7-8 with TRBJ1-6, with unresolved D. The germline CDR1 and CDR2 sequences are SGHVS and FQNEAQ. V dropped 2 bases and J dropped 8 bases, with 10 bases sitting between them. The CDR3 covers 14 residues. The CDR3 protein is CASSLSDVDSPLHF. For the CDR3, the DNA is TGTGCCAGCAGCTTAAGTGATGTAGATTCACCCCTCCACTTT.

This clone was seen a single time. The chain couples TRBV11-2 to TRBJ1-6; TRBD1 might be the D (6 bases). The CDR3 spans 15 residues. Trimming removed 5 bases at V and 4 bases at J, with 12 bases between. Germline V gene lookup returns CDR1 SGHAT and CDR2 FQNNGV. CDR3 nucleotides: TGTGCCAGCAGCATGCGGACAGAGTATAATTCACCCCTCCACTTT. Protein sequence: CASSMRTEYNSPLHF.

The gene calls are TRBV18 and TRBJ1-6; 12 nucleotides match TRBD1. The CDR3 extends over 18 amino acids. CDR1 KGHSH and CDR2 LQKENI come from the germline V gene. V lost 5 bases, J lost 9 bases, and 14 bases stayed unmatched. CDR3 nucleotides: TGTGCCAGCTCAATACTGTCCCGGGACAGGGGGCAGGGTTCACCCCTCCACTTT. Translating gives CASSILSRDRGQGSPLHF.

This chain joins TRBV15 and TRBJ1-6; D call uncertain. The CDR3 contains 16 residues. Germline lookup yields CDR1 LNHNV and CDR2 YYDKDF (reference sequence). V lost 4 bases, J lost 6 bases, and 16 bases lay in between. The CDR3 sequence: CATSTPTEFFNSPLHF. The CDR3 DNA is TGTGCCACCAGCACCCCGACGGAGTTCTTTAATTCACCCCTCCACTTT.

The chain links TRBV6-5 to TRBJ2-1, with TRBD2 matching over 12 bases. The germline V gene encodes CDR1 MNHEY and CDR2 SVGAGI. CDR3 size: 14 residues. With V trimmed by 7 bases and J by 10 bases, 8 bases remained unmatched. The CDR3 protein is CASIRTSGAYEQFF. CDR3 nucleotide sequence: TGTGCCAGCATTAGGACTAGCGGGGCCTACGAGCAGTTCTTC.